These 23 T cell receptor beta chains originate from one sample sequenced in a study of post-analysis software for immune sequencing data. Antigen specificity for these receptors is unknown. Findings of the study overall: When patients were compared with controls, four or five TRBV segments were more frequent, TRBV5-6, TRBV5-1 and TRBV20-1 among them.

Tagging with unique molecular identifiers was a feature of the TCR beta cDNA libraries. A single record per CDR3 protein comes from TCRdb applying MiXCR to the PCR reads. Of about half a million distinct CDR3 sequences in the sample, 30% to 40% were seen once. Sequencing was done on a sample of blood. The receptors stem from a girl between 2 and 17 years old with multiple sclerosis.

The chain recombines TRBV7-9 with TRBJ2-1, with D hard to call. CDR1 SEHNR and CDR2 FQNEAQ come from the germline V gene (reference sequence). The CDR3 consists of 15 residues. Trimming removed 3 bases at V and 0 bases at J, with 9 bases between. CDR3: CASSFRISSYNEQFF. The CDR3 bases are TGTGCCAGCAGCTTTAGGATTAGCTCCTACAATGAGCAGTTCTTC.

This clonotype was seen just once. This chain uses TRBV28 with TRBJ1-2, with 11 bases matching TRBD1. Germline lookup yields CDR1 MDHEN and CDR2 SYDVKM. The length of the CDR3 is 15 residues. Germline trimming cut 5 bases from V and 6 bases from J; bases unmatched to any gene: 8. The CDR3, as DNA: TGTGCCAGCAGTCCCCAGCCGGGACAGGGGGATGGCTACACCTTC. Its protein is CASSPQPGQGDGYTF.

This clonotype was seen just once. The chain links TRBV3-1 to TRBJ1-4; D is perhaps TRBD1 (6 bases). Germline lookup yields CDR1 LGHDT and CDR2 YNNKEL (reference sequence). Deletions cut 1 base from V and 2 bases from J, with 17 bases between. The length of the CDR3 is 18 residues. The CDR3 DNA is TGTGCCAGCAGCCAAGGGTCTTGGGACACCCGGACTAATGAAAAACTGTTTTTT. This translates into CASSQGSWDTRTNEKLFF. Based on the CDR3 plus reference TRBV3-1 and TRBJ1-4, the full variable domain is DTAVSQTPKYLVTQMGNDKSIKCEQNLGHDTMYWYKQDSKKFLKIMFSYNNKELIINETVPNRFSPKSPDKAHLNLHINSLELGDSAVYFCASSQGSWDTRTNEKLFFGSGTQLSVL.

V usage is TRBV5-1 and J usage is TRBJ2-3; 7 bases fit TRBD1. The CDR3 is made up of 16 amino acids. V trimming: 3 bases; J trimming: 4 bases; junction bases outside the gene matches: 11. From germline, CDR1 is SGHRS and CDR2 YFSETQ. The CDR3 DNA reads TGCGCCAGCAGCTCGTACAGAAGGGGGCAAGCAGATACGCAGTATTTT. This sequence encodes CASSSYRRGQADTQYF.

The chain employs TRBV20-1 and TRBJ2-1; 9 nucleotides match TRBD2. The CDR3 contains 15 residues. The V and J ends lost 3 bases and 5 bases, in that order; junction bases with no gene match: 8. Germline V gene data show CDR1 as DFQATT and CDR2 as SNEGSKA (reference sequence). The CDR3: CSASVASGANNEQFF. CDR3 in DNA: TGCAGTGCTAGTGTGGCTAGCGGGGCTAACAATGAGCAGTTCTTC.

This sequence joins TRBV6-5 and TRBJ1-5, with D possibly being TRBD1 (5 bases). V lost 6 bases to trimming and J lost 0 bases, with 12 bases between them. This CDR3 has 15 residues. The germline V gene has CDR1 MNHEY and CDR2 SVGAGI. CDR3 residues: CASSRQPYSNQPQHF. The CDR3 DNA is TGTGCCAGCAGCCGACAGCCCTATAGCAATCAGCCCCAGCATTTT.

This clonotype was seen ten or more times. This CDR3 is CSALDRASYGYTF. As DNA, the CDR3 is TGCAGTGCTCTTGACAGGGCCTCCTATGGCTACACCTTC. The rearrangement joins TRBV20-1 to TRBJ1-2; 7 bases are a match to TRBD1. J lost 4 bases, V lost 5 bases, and 7 bases had no gene match. CDR3 size: 13 residues. Per the germline V gene, CDR1 is DFQATT and CDR2 is SNEGSKA (reference sequence).

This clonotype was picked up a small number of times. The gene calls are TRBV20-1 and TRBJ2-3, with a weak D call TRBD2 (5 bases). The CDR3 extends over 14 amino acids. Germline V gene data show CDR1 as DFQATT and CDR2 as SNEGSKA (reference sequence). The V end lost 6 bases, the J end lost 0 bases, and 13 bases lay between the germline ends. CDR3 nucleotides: TGCAGTGCCCCGAGGGCACCTAGCACAGATACGCAGTATTTT. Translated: CSAPRAPSTDTQYF.

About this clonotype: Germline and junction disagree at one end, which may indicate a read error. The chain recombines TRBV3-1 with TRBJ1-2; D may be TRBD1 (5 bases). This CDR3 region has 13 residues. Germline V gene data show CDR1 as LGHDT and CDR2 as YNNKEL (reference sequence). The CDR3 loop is CATSGVQANGYTF. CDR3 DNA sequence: TGTGCCACCAGCGGGGTACAGGCTAACGGCTACACCTTC.

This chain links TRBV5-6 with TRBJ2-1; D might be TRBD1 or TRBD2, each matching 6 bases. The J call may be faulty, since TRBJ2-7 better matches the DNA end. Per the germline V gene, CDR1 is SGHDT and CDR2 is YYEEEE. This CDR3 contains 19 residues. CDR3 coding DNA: TGTGCCAGCAGCTTGAGCAGGGGCCGAACTTGGACTAACTCCTACGAGCAGTACTTC. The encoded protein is CASSLSRGRTWTNSYEQYF.

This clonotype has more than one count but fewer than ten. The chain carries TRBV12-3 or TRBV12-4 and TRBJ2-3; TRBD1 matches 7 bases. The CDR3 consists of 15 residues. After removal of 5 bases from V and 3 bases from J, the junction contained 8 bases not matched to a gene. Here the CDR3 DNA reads TGTGCCAGCAGTCCCGGACAGGAGGCTACAGATACGCAGTATTTT. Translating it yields CASSPGQEATDTQYF.

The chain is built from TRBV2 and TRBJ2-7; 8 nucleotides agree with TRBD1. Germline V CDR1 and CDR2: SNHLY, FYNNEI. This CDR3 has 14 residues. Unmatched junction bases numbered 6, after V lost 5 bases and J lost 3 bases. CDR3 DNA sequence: TGTGCCAGCAGTCAACAGGGGGGACTCTACGAGCAGTACTTC. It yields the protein CASSQQGGLYEQYF.

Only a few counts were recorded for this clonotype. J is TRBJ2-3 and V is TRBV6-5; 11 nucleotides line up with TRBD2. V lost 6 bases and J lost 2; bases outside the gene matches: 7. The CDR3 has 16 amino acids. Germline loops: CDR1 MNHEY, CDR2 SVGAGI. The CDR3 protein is CASRPPTSGATDTQYF. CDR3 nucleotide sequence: TGTGCCAGCAGACCTCCGACTAGCGGGGCCACAGATACGCAGTATTTT.

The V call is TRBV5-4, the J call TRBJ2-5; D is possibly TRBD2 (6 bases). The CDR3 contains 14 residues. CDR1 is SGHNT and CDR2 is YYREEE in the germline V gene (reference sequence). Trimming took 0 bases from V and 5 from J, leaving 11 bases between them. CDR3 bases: TGTGCCAGCAGCTTGGAAGGGAGGTGGGAGACCCAGTACTTC. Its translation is CASSLEGRWETQYF.

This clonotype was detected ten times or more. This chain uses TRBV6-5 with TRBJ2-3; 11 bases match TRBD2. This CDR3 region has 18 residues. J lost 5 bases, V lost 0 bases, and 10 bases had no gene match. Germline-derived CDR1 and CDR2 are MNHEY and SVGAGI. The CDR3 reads CASSYSFGSSGGLDTQYF. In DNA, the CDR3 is TGTGCCAGCAGTTACTCCTTTGGGTCTAGCGGGGGGTTAGATACGCAGTATTTT.

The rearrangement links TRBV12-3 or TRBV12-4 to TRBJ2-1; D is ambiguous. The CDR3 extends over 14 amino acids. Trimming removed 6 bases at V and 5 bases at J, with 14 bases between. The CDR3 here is CASSSEDAHNEQFF. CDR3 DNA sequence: TGTGCCAGCAGCTCCGAGGACGCACACAATGAGCAGTTCTTC.

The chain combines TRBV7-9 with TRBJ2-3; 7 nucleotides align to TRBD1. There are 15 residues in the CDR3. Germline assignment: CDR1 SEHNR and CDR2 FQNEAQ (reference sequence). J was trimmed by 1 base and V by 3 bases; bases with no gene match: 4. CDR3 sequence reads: CASSFPGGRTDTQYF. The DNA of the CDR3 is TGTGCCAGCAGCTTCCCAGGGGGACGCACAGATACGCAGTATTTT.

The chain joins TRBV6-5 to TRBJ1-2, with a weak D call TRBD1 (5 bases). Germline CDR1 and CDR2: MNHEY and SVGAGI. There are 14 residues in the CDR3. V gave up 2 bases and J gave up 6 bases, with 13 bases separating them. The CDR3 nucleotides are TGTGCCAGCAGTTACCTTCCTGGAGGGGATGGCTACACCTTC. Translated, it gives CASSYLPGGDGYTF.

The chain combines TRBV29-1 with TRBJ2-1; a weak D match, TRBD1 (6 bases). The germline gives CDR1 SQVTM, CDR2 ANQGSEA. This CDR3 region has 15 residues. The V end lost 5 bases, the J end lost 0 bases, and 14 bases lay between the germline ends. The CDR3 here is CSVIRTEGSYNEQFF. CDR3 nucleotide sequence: TGCAGCGTTATACGGACAGAAGGCTCCTACAATGAGCAGTTCTTC.

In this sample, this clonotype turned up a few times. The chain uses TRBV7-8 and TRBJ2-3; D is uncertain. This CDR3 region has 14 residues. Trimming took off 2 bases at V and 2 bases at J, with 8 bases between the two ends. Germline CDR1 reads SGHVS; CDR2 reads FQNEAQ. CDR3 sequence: CASSLQRPTDTQYF. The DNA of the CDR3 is TGTGCCAGCAGCTTACAGAGACCCACAGATACGCAGTATTTT.

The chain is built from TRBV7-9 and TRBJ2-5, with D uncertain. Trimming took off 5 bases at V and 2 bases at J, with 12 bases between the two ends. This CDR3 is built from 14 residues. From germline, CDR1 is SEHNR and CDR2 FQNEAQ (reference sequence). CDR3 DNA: TGTGCCAGCAGCCCGACAAGTGAACAAGAGACCCAGTACTTC. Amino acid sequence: CASSPTSEQETQYF.

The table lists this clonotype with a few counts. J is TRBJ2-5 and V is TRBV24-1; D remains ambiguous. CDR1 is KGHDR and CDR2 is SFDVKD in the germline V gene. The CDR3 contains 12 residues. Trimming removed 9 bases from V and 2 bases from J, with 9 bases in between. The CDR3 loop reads CATAGIQETQYF. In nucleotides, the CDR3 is TGTGCCACCGCAGGCATTCAAGAGACCCAGTACTTC.

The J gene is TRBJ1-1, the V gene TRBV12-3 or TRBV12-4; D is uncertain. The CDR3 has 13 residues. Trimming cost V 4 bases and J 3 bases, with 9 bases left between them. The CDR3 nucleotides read TGTGCCAGCAGTTCGCCCGAATACACTGAAGCTTTCTTT. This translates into CASSSPEYTEAFF.